The 6 T cell receptor beta chains reported below all come from one sample, sequenced in a study of blood T cell repertoires in COVID-19. The table came from immunoSEQ multiplex PCR; TCRdb's copy has only in-frame clones and leaves some out. Of approximately 140,000 clones in the sample, 84% were seen once. Sequencing used peripheral blood. Receptors were obtained from a man aged 70-80 years with acute or convalescent COVID-19.

This clone was seen more than once but under ten times. V gene TRBV3-1 (or the pseudogene TRBV3-2) combines with J gene TRBJ1-6; perhaps TRBD1 as D (6 bases). V was pared by 7 bases and J by 8 bases, with 15 bases between. Germline lookup yields CDR1 LGHDT and CDR2 YNNKEL (reference sequence). This CDR3 is 14 amino acids long. The CDR3 is CASTREGGDSPLHF. CDR3 bases: TGTGCCAGCACCAGGGAGGGGGGGGATTCACCCCTCCACTTT.

The J gene is TRBJ2-1, the V gene TRBV3-1 (or the pseudogene TRBV3-2), with TRBD2 matching 13 bases. CDR3 length: 18 amino acids. Germline values: CDR1 LGHDT, CDR2 YNNKEL (reference sequence). V was clipped by 1 base and J by 6 bases; unmatched bases: 9. CDR3 residues: CASSQATPGLAGRNEQFF. The DNA for the CDR3 is TGTGCCAGCAGCCAAGCTACCCCGGGACTAGCGGGGCGCAATGAGCAGTTCTTC.

The rearrangement links TRBV6-2 or TRBV6-3 to TRBJ2-3; the D gene is possibly TRBD2 (7 bases). CDR1 and CDR2 (germline): MNHEY, SVGEGT. The V end lost 2 bases, the J end lost 4 bases, and 19 bases lay between the germline ends. CDR3 length: 17 amino acids. CDR3 in amino acids: CASSYRPPGGYADTQYF. As DNA, the CDR3 is TGTGCCAGCAGTTACCGCCCCCCGGGGGGCTACGCAGATACGCAGTATTTT.

The chain has TRBV15 and TRBJ2-3, with D tentatively TRBD2 (6 bases). CDR1 LNHNV and CDR2 YYDKDF come from the germline V gene (reference sequence). Trimming took off 3 bases at V and 2 bases at J, with 12 bases between the two ends. This CDR3 region has 15 residues. The CDR3 here is CATSRGLQTTDTQYF. In DNA form, the CDR3 reads TGTGCCACCAGCAGGGGACTCCAAACCACAGATACGCAGTATTTT. Filled out from reference TRBV15 and TRBJ2-3, the complete variable domain reads DAMVIQNPRYQVTQFGKPVTLSCSQTLNHNVMYWYQQKSSQAPKLLFHYYDKDFNNEADTPDNFQSRRPNTSFCFLDIRSPGLGDTAMYLCATSRGLQTTDTQYFGPGTRLTVL.

The chain couples TRBV30 to TRBJ2-3, with TRBD2 matching over 12 bases. Unmatched junction bases numbered 3, after V lost 4 bases and J lost 4 bases. The CDR3 is 14 amino acids. In germline, CDR1 is GTSNPN, CDR2 SVGIG (reference sequence). This CDR3 is CAWTLAGGADTQYF. The CDR3 DNA follows: TGTGCCTGGACACTAGCGGGGGGCGCAGATACGCAGTATTTT.

This clone has more than one count but fewer than ten. In DNA form, the CDR3 reads TGTGCCAGCAGCGACTTCGATGAGCAGTTCTTC. Translating gives CASSDFDEQFF. V and J are TRBV5-5 and TRBJ2-1; D is unclear. The CDR3 extends over 11 amino acids. Germline V gene data show CDR1 as SGHKS and CDR2 as YYEKEE (reference sequence). Trimming stripped 4 bases from V and 8 bases from J, with 7 bases between.